This is a list of T cell receptor beta chains from one sample in a study of blood T cell repertoires in COVID-19. Sequencing used immunoSEQ multiplex PCR; TCRdb keeps in-frame clones, though not all of them. The sample lists about 220,000 clones; around 90% were seen once. Sequencing was carried out using PBMCs or T cells enriched from blood (not recorded which). The receptors were sampled from a woman in her 30s with acute COVID-19. CDR3s leave out the opening cysteine and the closing phenylalanine or tryptophan.

TRBJ1-1 TRBV7-2 ASSLASGPEAF
TRBJ1-1 TRBV21-1 ASSLRGPNWVRGPFTEAF
TRBJ2-5 TRBV27 ASSFWGRRQETQY
TRBJ2-6 TRBV4-3 ASSQGRDRDSGANVLT
TRBJ1-1 TRBV2 ASPTRQGGTEAF
TRBJ2-1 TRBV4-3 ASSQERTAGQGGSYNEQF
TRBJ2-2 TRBV5-1 ASSRVRGDTGELF
TRBJ2-7 TRBV5-4 ASSLGTGVFEQY
TRBJ1-1 TRBV5-1 ASSLQGRTEAF
TRBJ2-7 TRBV27 ASSLGRRTSGRYEQY
TRBJ1-4 TRBV6-2/TRBV6-3 ASSYQPYGEELF
TRBJ2-5 TRBV5-6 ASSLDGQQETQY
TRBJ1-6 TRBV27 ASSLNRVNSPLH
TRBJ2-1 TRBV6-5 ASSLRLAEYNEQF
TRBJ2-2 TRBV15 ATSRDLGLARGELF
TRBJ2-5 TRBV24-1 ATGTGTKETQY
TRBJ2-7 TRBV7-9 ASRPSSESSYEQY
TRBJ2-2 TRBV5-1 ATRGGTTNTGELF
TRBJ1-1 TRBV19 ASSISPRGVSDTEAF
TRBJ1-6 TRBV2 ASSEQGAGDSPLH
TRBJ2-3 TRBV19 ASSSGGDRETDTQY
TRBJ2-7 TRBV27 ASSSTGRYEQY
TRBJ1-2 TRBV25-1 ASSESGGGGYT
TRBJ1-1 TRBV6-5 ASSPVEAF
TRBJ2-7 TRBV12-5 AKEDVLREQY
TRBJ1-3 TRBV7-2 ASSLAGSGNTIY
TRBJ1-4 TRBV7-2 ASSSSAGGREKLF